This T cell receptor beta chain came from a study of regulatory T cells in long-lasting Graves disease. Study in general: Those Graves' patients who were newly diagnosed had been on antithyroid drugs under 3 months.

The sample's time point: newly diagnosed GD, antithyroid drugs for less than 3 months. From PBMCs, RNA was extracted and then used to make the TCR library. Graves' disease diagnosis was established per American Thyroid Association guidelines. This clonotype was found many times. Combining iRepertoire HTBI primers with Arm-PCR of CDR3 regions, the authors built TCR beta libraries. TCRdb analysed the multiplex PCR reads with MiXCR anew, one entry per CDR3 protein. The data show over 350,000 distinct CDR3 sequences, 14% seen once. V dropped 2 bases and J dropped 6 bases, with 7 bases sitting between them. Germline V gives CDR1 MDHEN, CDR2 SYDVKM. The CDR3 loop spans 12 amino acids. In addition, the sample was reused for a study of T cells in Graves' hyperthyroidism and ophthalmopathy. That work states: Graves' hyperthyroidism qualified as stable when ophthalmopathy did not progress within 18 months.

The rearrangement links TRBV28 to TRBJ1-2, with D tentatively TRBD1 (5 bases). The clonotype was recovered from a woman aged 50 to 60 with Graves disease. Source: peripheral blood mononuclear cells (PBMCs), taken at new diagnosis, from a patient treated with antithyroid drugs. CDR3 DNA sequence: TGTGCCAGCAGTTTACAGGGCGATGGCTACACCTTC. Translation gives CASSLQGDGYTF.